The 18 T cell receptor beta chains in this list originate from one sample, sequenced in a study of cytomegalovirus exposure and HLA in healthy donors. PCR used 60 Vbeta primers and 13 Jbeta primers. Assay used: immunoSEQ multiplex PCR; TCRdb lists only in-frame clones, some missing. The sample has more than 95,000 clones, 9.5% to 13% seen once. Sequencing was performed on PBMCs. These receptors were taken from a man aged 40-49 years in good health and CMV-seropositive.

This clone was seen a handful of times. This chain uses TRBV6-5 with TRBJ2-7; perhaps TRBD2 as D (6 bases). The CDR3 loop spans 12 amino acids. Germline CDR1 MNHEY, CDR2 SVGAGI. Trimming took 9 bases from V and 5 from J, leaving 14 bases between them. CDR3 nucleotide sequence: TGTGCCAGTAGGGCTAGCGACAACGAGCAGTACTTC. Translation gives CASRASDNEQYF.

This clone was seen a handful of times. The chain joins TRBV5-3 to TRBJ2-7; tentatively, D is TRBD2 (5 bases). TRBV5-3 is noted as an ORF with a role that remains uncertain. V dropped 4 bases and J dropped 5 bases, with 7 bases sitting between them. The CDR3 spans 11 residues. The CDR3: CARSTRDEQYF. As DNA, the CDR3 is TGTGCCAGAAGCACTAGAGACGAGCAGTACTTC.

The chain joins TRBV4-1 to TRBJ1-5, with 8 bases fitting TRBD1. V gave up 1 base and J gave up 0 bases; unmatched junction bases: 2. This CDR3 comprises 16 residues. Germline V lookup: CDR1 MGHRA, CDR2 YSYEKL. The CDR3 DNA is TGCGCCAGCAGCCAAGGACAGGGGCCTAGCAATCAGCCCCAGCATTTT. Protein sequence: CASSQGQGPSNQPQHF.

This chain uses TRBV6-6 with TRBJ2-1; the match to TRBD2 covers 7 bases. Germline V gene data show CDR1 as MNHNY and CDR2 as SVGAGI (reference sequence). The CDR3 consists of 14 residues. Trimming cost V 2 bases and J 5 bases; bases outside gene matches: 3. CDR3 in amino acids: CASSYLAVNNEQFF. The CDR3 DNA reads as TGTGCCAGCAGTTACCTAGCGGTCAACAATGAGCAGTTCTTC.

The J gene is TRBJ2-3, the V gene TRBV7-8; 10 bases line up with TRBD1. Germline V lookup: CDR1 SGHVS, CDR2 FQNEAQ. Trimming took 5 bases from V and 4 from J; bases not matched to a gene: 9. This CDR3 comprises 16 residues. CDR3 in DNA: TGTGCCAGCAGCAAAACCGGGACAGGGGTTGCAGATACGCAGTATTTT. Translation gives CASSKTGTGVADTQYF.

This clone was observed a few times. The V gene is TRBV14, the J gene TRBJ2-7; D call uncertain. V was trimmed by 0 bases and J by 2 bases, leaving 17 bases between them. Germline V gene sequence: CDR1 SGHDN, CDR2 FVKESK. The CDR3 contains 17 residues. CDR3 coding DNA: TGTGCCAGCAGCCAAGATTATCTCCGGAGTAGGCCCTACGAGCAGTACTTC. This sequence encodes CASSQDYLRSRPYEQYF.

V usage is TRBV30 and J usage is TRBJ1-5; 7 nucleotides match TRBD1. The CDR3 consists of 13 residues. With 2 bases clipped from V and 4 bases from J, the junction kept 2 bases outside the gene matches. In germline, CDR1 is GTSNPN, CDR2 SVGIG (reference sequence). Here the CDR3 reads CAWSYRGNQPQHF. Written as DNA, the CDR3 is TGTGCCTGGAGTTACAGGGGTAATCAGCCCCAGCATTTT.

This clone was seen only a few times. This chain uses TRBV7-3 with TRBJ2-1; 12 bases fit TRBD2. Looked up from germline, CDR1 is SGHTA and CDR2 is FQGTGA. This CDR3 comprises 15 residues. With 10 bases clipped from V and 4 bases from J, the junction kept 8 bases outside the gene matches. CDR3 DNA sequence: TGTGCCACCTCAAGACTAGCGGGAGAATACAATGAGCAGTTCTTC. Translation: CATSRLAGEYNEQFF.

This clone has just a few counts. The rearrangement joins TRBV2 to TRBJ2-1, with 8 positions matching TRBD2. This CDR3 spans 13 amino acids. Germline CDR1 is SNHLY and CDR2 is FYNNEI. This CDR3 is CSGAGGPYNEQFF. CDR3 bases: TGTTCAGGGGCGGGGGGACCCTACAATGAGCAGTTCTTC.

The chain combines TRBV27 with TRBJ2-2, with unresolved D. Germline V gives CDR1 MNHEY, CDR2 SMNVEV (reference sequence). With 4 bases removed from V and 2 bases from J, the gap between germline ends came to 8 bases. The CDR3 loop spans 14 amino acids. CDR3 loop: CASSSPLNTGELFF. CDR3 DNA: TGTGCCAGCAGTTCTCCCTTAAACACCGGGGAGCTGTTTTTT.

The V call is TRBV25-1, the J call TRBJ2-2; 7 bases fit TRBD1. Trimming cost V 7 bases and J 0 bases; bases outside gene matches: 2. Germline V CDR1 and CDR2: MGHDK, SYGVNS. This CDR3 contains 14 residues. CDR3 sequence reads: CASNTGANTGELFF. The CDR3 DNA follows: TGTGCCAGCAATACAGGGGCGAACACCGGGGAGCTGTTTTTT. Variable domain in full (rest from reference TRBV25-1 and TRBJ2-2): EADIYQTPRYLVIGTGKKITLECSQTMGHDKMYWYQQDPGMELHLIHYSYGVNSTEKGDLSSESTVSRIRTEHFPLTLESARPSHTSQYLCASNTGANTGELFFGEGSRLTVL.

The chain joins TRBV13 to TRBJ2-7, with a possible D match to TRBD1 (6 bases). With 6 bases removed from V and 5 bases from J, the gap between germline ends came to 14 bases. Germline CDR1 reads PRHDT; CDR2 reads FYEKMQ (reference sequence). The CDR3 has 13 residues. In DNA, the CDR3 is TGTGCCAGCAGTAGTGGGGGCACCGACGAGCAGTACTTC. The encoded protein is CASSSGGTDEQYF.

The gene calls are TRBV5-4 and TRBJ2-5, with D possibly matching TRBD1 (5 bases). Trimming took 1 base from V and 4 from J, leaving 14 bases between them. Germline CDR1 reads SGHNT; CDR2 reads YYREEE (reference sequence). The CDR3 loop spans 15 amino acids. The CDR3 spells CASSLTGVVGETQYF. The CDR3 coding sequence is TGTGCCAGCAGCTTGACAGGAGTGGTGGGAGAGACCCAGTACTTC.

The chain carries TRBV11-3 and TRBJ2-1, with a tentative D call TRBD2 (6 bases). Trimming shortened V by 9 bases and J by 3 bases, and 12 bases separated the two germline ends. There are 13 residues in the CDR3. The germline CDR1 and CDR2 sequences are SGHNT and YENEEA. The CDR3 region has the DNA TGTGCCAGTACCGGGAGTCTCTACAATGAGCAGTTCTTC. This encodes CASTGSLYNEQFF.

This clone was picked up a small number of times. The chain uses TRBV6-5 and TRBJ1-1; no clear D. Germline lookup yields CDR1 MNHEY and CDR2 SVGAGI. With 7 bases removed from V and 5 bases from J, the gap between germline ends came to 11 bases. The CDR3 is 12 amino acids. The CDR3 spells CASTNSWTEAFF. The CDR3 coding sequence is TGTGCCAGCACCAACAGTTGGACTGAAGCTTTCTTT.

The V and J genes are TRBV6-5 and TRBJ2-7; 10 bases match TRBD2. Trimming at V came to 6 bases and at J to 2 bases, leaving 1 base not matched to a gene. The CDR3 has 13 residues. Germline loops: CDR1 MNHEY, CDR2 SVGAGI. CDR3 in DNA: TGTGCCAGCAGGCTAGCGGGAGCCTACGAGCAGTACTTC. Translated, it gives CASRLAGAYEQYF.

This clone turned up a few times. The chain combines TRBV7-8 with TRBJ2-1; TRBD2 aligns across 9 bases. Per the germline V gene, CDR1 is SGHVS and CDR2 is FQNEAQ. The CDR3 totals 16 residues. V shed 2 bases and J 2 bases; nucleotides not matched to a gene: 4. The CDR3 bases are TGTGCCAGCAGCTTAAGAGCGGGAGGTACCTACAATGAGCAGTTCTTC. This codes for CASSLRAGGTYNEQFF.

This clone was seen more than once but under ten times. CDR3 protein: CASSLTGAGNQPQHF. The CDR3 region has the DNA TGCGCCAGCAGCTTGACAGGGGCTGGCAATCAGCCCCAGCATTTT. The chain uses TRBV5-1 and TRBJ1-5, with 7 nucleotides matching TRBD1. The CDR3 runs 15 residues. Germline assignment: CDR1 SGHRS and CDR2 YFSETQ. J was trimmed by 2 bases and V by 1 base; bases with no gene match: 3. The variable domain in full, completed from reference TRBV5-1 and TRBJ1-5, reads KAGVTQTPRYLIKTRGQQVTLSCSPISGHRSVSWYQQTPGQGLQFLFEYFSETQRNKGNFPGRFSGRQFSNSRSEMNVSTLELGDSALYLCASSLTGAGNQPQHFGDGTRLSIL.